Listed below are T cell receptor beta chains from one sample, sequenced in a study of T cells in Graves' hyperthyroidism and ophthalmopathy. TCRdb called the multiplex PCR reads again in MiXCR, with one record for every CDR3 protein. The sample has about 380,000 distinct CDR3 sequences, about a fifth seen once; the top ten hold around two fifths. Sequenced material: blood. These receptors all stem from a young man with Graves' ophthalmopathy. CDR3s include the opening cysteine and the closing phenylalanine or tryptophan. D genes are given only for firm matches. Not every row has a clone size; where given, it reads once, few, many or a size class.

TRBJ1-4 | TRBV18 | many | . | CASSPRGATNEKLFF | TGTGCCAGCTCACCACGAGGGGCAACTAATGAAAAACTGTTTTTT
TRBJ2-1 | TRBV2 | many | . | CASSEQGLGNEQFF | TGTGCCAGCAGTGAACAAGGGTTGGGCAATGAGCAGTTCTTC
TRBJ2-5 | TRBV7-8 | . | . | CASSLAQQTQYF | TGTGCCAGCAGCTTAGCCCAACAGACCCAGTACTTC
TRBJ2-1 | TRBV2 | many | . | CASWGLRGYNEQFF | TGTGCCAGCTGGGGCCTCCGGGGCTACAATGAGCAGTTCTTC
TRBJ2-5 | TRBV7-7 | . | . | CASSPRMGAHAETQYF | TGTGCTAGCAGCCCCCGAATGGGGGCGCACGCAGAGACCCAGTACTTC
TRBJ1-1 | TRBV20-1 | many | . | CSARVGTEAFF | TGCAGTGCTAGAGTAGGTACTGAAGCTTTCTTT
TRBJ1-3 | TRBV18 | many | . | CASSSPGNTIYF | TGTGCCAGCTCATCTCCTGGAAACACCATATATTTT
TRBJ1-4 | TRBV5-1 | many | . | CASSDDGDATNEKLFF | TGCGCCAGCAGCGACGACGGAGATGCAACTAATGAAAAACTGTTTTTT
TRBJ1-1 | TRBV2 | . | TRBD1 | CASSTPMDRRGTEAFF | TGTGCCAGCAGCACCCCCATGGACAGGAGGGGCACTGAAGCTTTCTTT
TRBJ2-2 | TRBV6-1 | . | TRBD2 | CASSSSVAGGNTGELFF | TGTGCCAGCAGCTCGTCGGTAGCGGGGGGTAACACCGGGGAGCTGTTTTTT
TRBJ1-2 | TRBV27 | . | TRBD1 | CASSLVYQGAGYGYTF | TGTGCCAGCAGTTTAGTATACCAGGGGGCAGGCTATGGCTACACCTTC
TRBJ2-2 | TRBV15 | few | TRBD1 | CATSRDRGITGELFF | TGTGCCACCAGCAGGGACAGGGGCATCACCGGGGAGCTGTTTTTT
TRBJ2-7 | TRBV12-3/TRBV12-4 | many | . | CASNPVGDQQYF | TGTGCCAGCAACCCTGTGGGGGATCAGCAGTACTTC
TRBJ1-2 | TRBV28 | many | TRBD1 | CASSLGQGAVYGYTF | TGTGCCAGCAGTTTAGGACAGGGGGCGGTCTATGGCTACACCTTC
TRBJ2-5 | TRBV27 | many | . | CASSPGVVWAVQETQYF | TGTGCCAGCAGTCCCGGGGTGGTATGGGCGGTCCAAGAGACCCAGTACTTC
TRBJ1-6 | TRBV3-1 | many | . | CASSQAGGTAGSPLHF | TGTGCCAGCAGCCAAGCCGGGGGCACGGCGGGTTCACCCCTCCACTTT
TRBJ2-7 | TRBV20-1 | many | TRBD1 | CSARDGDRVAYEQYF | TGCAGTGCTAGAGACGGGGACAGGGTGGCCTACGAGCAGTACTTC
TRBJ2-1 | TRBV11-2 | . | . | CASNLGPGEQFF | TGTGCCAGCAACTTAGGGCCAGGTGAGCAGTTCTTC
TRBJ1-4 | TRBV6-2/TRBV6-3 | few | . | CASSRHKDMWEKLFF | TGTGCCAGCAGTCGACATAAGGACATGTGGGAAAAACTGTTTTTT
TRBJ2-1 | TRBV24-1 | . | TRBD1 | CATSDLSGGSYNEQFF | TGTGCCACCAGTGATTTGTCAGGGGGCTCCTACAATGAGCAGTTCTTC
TRBJ1-6 | TRBV5-1 | . | TRBD1 | CASSSGQSNSPLHF | TGCGCCAGCAGCTCGGGACAGAGTAATTCACCCCTCCACTTT
TRBJ1-2 | TRBV27 | few | . | CASSTEPRGAGYTF | TGTGCCAGCAGTACGGAACCCAGGGGAGCTGGCTACACCTTC
TRBJ1-2 | TRBV7-8 | many | . | CASSLAATNYGYTF | TGTGCCAGCAGCTTAGCCGCCACTAACTATGGCTACACCTTC